The following is a T cell receptor beta chain sequence with its context. The antigen is unknown. These data originate in a study of early T cells in non-severe SARS-CoV-2 infection. Study as a whole: From unsorted whole blood, bulk RNA was sequenced, and the chains remained unpaired.

V lost 5 bases and J 3 bases, leaving 3 bases between the germline ends. The CDR3 loop spans 11 amino acids. Germline CDR1 SGHVS, CDR2 FNYEAQ. In the library, individual cDNA molecules carried attached unique molecular identifiers. TCRdb reanalysed the 5' RACE reads using MiXCR and keeps one entry per CDR3 protein. Of 80,000 to 95,000 distinct CDR3 sequences in the sample, roughly 17% were seen once. Whole-study results and caveats: Anti-spike CD8 responses were favored by VDJdb matching, which missed private and CD4 specificities.

V gene TRBV7-6 combines with J gene TRBJ2-3; D is unresolved. This specimen consisted of whole blood, obtained at baseline. The origin of this receptor is an adult who was a healthcare worker with PCR-confirmed SARS-CoV-2 infection or an uninfected control (not recorded which). In DNA form, the CDR3 reads TGTGCCAGCAGCATTACAGATACGCAGTATTTT. Translated, it gives CASSITDTQYF.